This T cell receptor beta chain was profiled in a study of metastatic and nonmetastatic thyroid tumors (dated by TCRdb to the early 2020s). Notes on the research overall: For patients with malignant and with benign thyroid disease, the researchers compared repertoires between peripheral blood samples and tumor or nodule tissue samples. Overall study outcomes, separate from this receptor: In both blood and tumor samples, TCR beta diversity was reported to be significantly higher in malignant tumors than in benign nodules.

Looking up the germline V gene (reference sequence) yields CDR1 SGHAT and CDR2 FQDESV. The CDR3, cysteine through phenylalanine, is 16 amino acids long. The CDR3 DNA has 48 bases and is translated from base 1. Cut back by 5 bases and 1 base, the V and J ends lie 16 bases apart. This clone was counted many times. This clone's antigen is unknown. No qualities accompany the bases; no much larger clone lies one base away. The library was built by means of PCR. Sequencing relied on an Illumina HiSeq 4000. High-throughput sequencing was used to profile the TCR beta-chain CDR3 region of every patient. The paper's data handling went like this. CDR3 differences across clinicopathological groups were used to build a classifier for discriminating distant-metastatic papillary thyroid cancer patients. To measure repertoire diversity the researchers used the Shannon index, while the Morisita-Horn index served to gauge how similar the tumor and blood repertoires were. Using fastp at Q25 and MiXCR, TCRdb reprocessed the public reads and kept productive beta chains. The V and J calls reflect TCRdb's pipeline rather than the authors' work. In all, the sample holds about 59,000 clones, and roughly 16% of those were seen once. The ten largest clones represent roughly 10% of the sample.

No treatment had been received by any patient before thyroid surgery. Using T-cell receptor beta sequencing, the study looked back at clinical samples from patients collected from the early 2010s to the late 2010s. Sequencing was carried out using blood. This receptor was obtained from a male donor with papillary thyroid cancer or a benign thyroid nodule (not recorded which). Some clones in this sample may be carry-over from other donors' samples. The chain is assembled from TRBV11-1 and TRBJ2-3; the D gene cannot be resolved reliably. The CDR3 loop reads CASSLSFSVGTDTQYF. Read as DNA, the sequence is TGTGCCAGCAGCCTATCCTTTAGTGTAGGCACAGATACGCAGTATTTT.